This passage covers 20 T cell receptor beta chains from one sample sequenced in a study of T cells in Graves' hyperthyroidism and ophthalmopathy. Researchers took RNA transcripts and amplified the TCR beta CDR3 regions from them. The TCR CDR3 first-round RT-PCR relied on the HTBI primer set. TCRdb called the multiplex PCR reads again in MiXCR, with one record for every CDR3 protein. The table includes about 360,000 distinct CDR3 sequences, 25% detected once. Sequencing input: blood. The receptors shown here come from a man aged 45-60 years with Graves' hyperthyroidism.

This clonotype turned up a few times. This rearrangement joins TRBV27 to TRBJ2-7, with 7 bases fitting TRBD2. Germline V CDR1 and CDR2: MNHEY, SMNVEV (reference sequence). There are 14 residues in the CDR3. After removal of 6 bases from V and 6 bases from J, the junction contained 11 bases not matched to a gene. DNA of the CDR3: TGTGCCAGCAGGCCGGGACTAACCATAGGCGAGCAGTACTTC. Translating it yields CASRPGLTIGEQYF.

In this sample, this clonotype turned up many times. J is TRBJ2-7 and V is TRBV6-1; TRBD1 matches 7 bases. The CDR3 is made up of 15 amino acids. From germline, CDR1 is MNHNS and CDR2 SASEGT. J lost 2 bases, V lost 6 bases, and 10 bases had no gene match. The CDR3 loop is CASRRDRDPTYEQYF. For the CDR3, the DNA is TGTGCCAGCAGGAGAGACAGGGATCCTACCTACGAGCAGTACTTC.

In this sample, this clonotype turned up a few times. V usage is TRBV2 and J usage is TRBJ1-4, with TRBD1 as a possible D gene (5 bases). Trimming stripped 3 bases from V and 5 bases from J, with 16 bases between. The CDR3 sequence is 16 residues long. Germline V lookup: CDR1 SNHLY, CDR2 FYNNEI. The CDR3 coding sequence is TGTGCCAGCAGTGACCCCTCGGACAATCGCAATGAAAAACTGTTTTTT. Its translation is CASSDPSDNRNEKLFF. Supplemented by reference TRBV2 and TRBJ1-4, the full variable domain reads EPEVTQTPSHQVTQMGQEVILRCVPISNHLYFYWYRQILGQKVEFLVSFYNNEISEKSEIFDDQFSVERPDGSNFTLKIRSTKLEDSAMYFCASSDPSDNRNEKLFFGSGTQLSVL.

As concerns this clonotype: This sequence may be a read error, since a much larger clone differs from it by one base. This sequence joins TRBV12-3 or TRBV12-4 and TRBJ2-7; possibly TRBD2 for D (6 bases). This CDR3 has 16 amino acids. V was cut by 7 bases and J by 4 bases, with 23 bases left in between. CDR3 nucleotide sequence: TGTGCCAGCACCTCGGGGGAGGCCGGACTGGTATACGAGCAGTACTTC. This encodes CASTSGEAGLVYEQYF.

The sample holds a few counts of this clonotype. The V call is TRBV20-1, the J call TRBJ2-1; 13 bases match TRBD2. The V segment lost 6 bases and the J segment 5 bases; nucleotides outside the gene matches: 7. The germline gives CDR1 DFQATT, CDR2 SNEGSKA (reference sequence). This CDR3 has 15 residues. CDR3 protein: CSARTSGSSHNEQFF. CDR3 nucleotides: TGCAGTGCAAGGACTAGCGGGAGTTCCCACAATGAGCAGTTCTTC.

Only a few counts were recorded for this clonotype. The chain carries TRBV28 and TRBJ2-7; 9 bases align to TRBD1. Trimming took 6 bases from V and 3 from J; bases not matched to a gene: 3. CDR1 is MDHEN, CDR2 SYDVKM, per germline. The CDR3 consists of 13 residues. In DNA, the CDR3 is TGTGCCAGCAGGACAGGGGGGGGCTACGAGCAGTACTTC. This gives the protein CASRTGGGYEQYF.

In this sample, this clonotype turned up many times. This chain connects TRBV6-1 to TRBJ1-1, with 8 bases lining up with TRBD1. Germline lookup yields CDR1 MNHNS and CDR2 SASEGT. V lost 6 bases to trimming and J lost 3 bases; unmatched junction nucleotides: 3. The CDR3 is 13 residues long. The DNA for the CDR3 is TGTGCCAGCAGGAAGACAGGGGACACTGAAGCTTTCTTT. This codes for CASRKTGDTEAFF.

V is TRBV20-1 and J is TRBJ2-5, with 7 bases matching TRBD2. The CDR3 contains 12 residues. CDR1 is DFQATT and CDR2 is SNEGSKA in the germline V gene (reference sequence). The CDR3 region is CSGGSGRGTQYF. CDR3 bases: TGCAGCGGGGGGTCCGGACGGGGGACCCAGTACTTC.

At least ten counts were recorded for this clonotype. The rearrangement joins TRBV3-1 to TRBJ2-1, with 9 bases that match TRBD2. The V gene's germline CDR1 is LGHDT and CDR2 YNNKEL (reference sequence). CDR3 length equals 15 residues. V lost 6 bases to trimming and J lost 7 bases; unmatched junction nucleotides: 10. The CDR3 protein is CASSTPGLAPNEQFF. The DNA for the CDR3 is TGTGCCAGCAGTACGCCGGGACTAGCCCCTAATGAGCAGTTCTTC.

Many counts were recorded for this clonotype. The gene calls are TRBV6-1 and TRBJ2-5, with TRBD2 matching 9 bases. Germline CDR1 reads MNHNS; CDR2 reads SASEGT. The CDR3 is 13 amino acids. V shed 8 bases and J 5 bases; nucleotides not matched to a gene: 6. The CDR3 DNA reads TGTGCCAGCGGGACTAGCTGGAAGGAGACCCAGTACTTC. It specifies CASGTSWKETQYF.

The V and J genes are TRBV30 and TRBJ2-1; 8 bases match TRBD1. Germline CDR1 reads GTSNPN; CDR2 reads SVGIG (reference sequence). J gave up 5 bases and V 3 bases, and 6 bases lay outside the gene matches. This CDR3 is 14 amino acids long. CDR3 in amino acids: CAWSRGQMNNEQFF. CDR3 bases: TGTGCCTGGAGCAGGGGGCAGATGAACAATGAGCAGTTCTTC.

The table lists this clonotype with a few counts. The genes are TRBV5-1 and TRBJ2-3; 7 bases are a match to TRBD1. The CDR3 has 16 residues. Germline V lookup: CDR1 SGHRS, CDR2 YFSETQ. The junction had 8 bases not matched to a gene; V was cut back by 4 bases and J by 0 bases. In nucleotides, the CDR3 is TGCGCCAGCAGCACCAGGCCGACAGGGAGCACAGATACGCAGTATTTT. Translating it yields CASSTRPTGSTDTQYF.

This clonotype was seen many times. The V gene is TRBV20-1, the J gene TRBJ2-1; 7 bases align to TRBD2. Trimming removed 7 bases from V and 4 bases from J; junction bases left unmatched: 13. The germline gives CDR1 DFQATT, CDR2 SNEGSKA (reference sequence). The CDR3 runs to 15 residues. The CDR3 region is CSGGRGAGFYNEQFF. In nucleotides, the CDR3 is TGCAGTGGAGGGAGGGGCGCGGGATTTTACAATGAGCAGTTCTTC.

This clonotype appeared a few times. This chain joins TRBV20-1 and TRBJ1-6, with 8 bases that match TRBD1. Looked up from germline, CDR1 is DFQATT and CDR2 is SNEGSKA (reference sequence). This CDR3 has 16 residues. V gave up 7 bases and J gave up 0 bases; unmatched junction bases: 8. The CDR3 DNA sequence: TGCAGTGTGTGGACAGGGAGTGGCTCCTATAATTCACCCCTCCACTTT. Its protein is CSVWTGSGSYNSPLHF.

This clonotype turned up a few times. The chain uses TRBV29-1 and TRBJ1-1; unclear D gene. Germline CDR1 SQVTM, CDR2 ANQGSEA. The CDR3 has 13 residues. With 1 base removed from V and 1 base from J, the gap between germline ends came to 7 bases. CDR3 nucleotide sequence: TGCAGCGTTGAAGGGTTAAGGAACACTGAAGCTTTCTTT. Translation gives CSVEGLRNTEAFF. Looking up the rest from reference TRBV29-1 and TRBJ1-1 gives the full variable domain: SAVISQKPSRDICQRGTSLTIQCQVDSQVTMMFWYRQQPGQSLTLIATANQGSEATYESGFVIDKFPISRPNLTFSTLTVSNMSPEDSSIYLCSVEGLRNTEAFFGQGTRLTVV.

V is TRBV6-7 and J is TRBJ2-3; D remains unclear. Being an ORF, TRBV6-7 has a function that is uncertain. V was cut by 8 bases and J by 1 base, with 13 bases left in between. The CDR3 length is 14 residues. Written as DNA, the CDR3 is TGTGCCAGCCTCGGTCCCCGGTGCACAGATACGCAGTATTTT. Translated: CASLGPRCTDTQYF.

The CDR3, as DNA: TGTGCCAGCAGTTCTCAAAGGACCGGGGAGCTGTTTTTT. It is translated as CASSSQRTGELFF. The chain carries TRBV6-2 or TRBV6-3 and TRBJ2-2, with D hard to call. Germline V gene sequence: CDR1 MNHEY, CDR2 SVGEGT. The V end was cut by 4 bases, the J end by 5 bases, with 8 bases between. This CDR3 contains 13 residues.

The sample holds a few counts of this clonotype. V gene TRBV11-2 combines with J gene TRBJ1-2; 9 nucleotides agree with TRBD1. The CDR3 runs 16 residues. The trim removed 6 bases at V and 3 bases at J, leaving 11 bases unmatched. Germline values: CDR1 SGHAT, CDR2 FQNNGV. CDR3 sequence reads: CASRDPGQGIHYGYTF. CDR3 coding DNA: TGTGCCAGCAGGGATCCGGGACAGGGTATTCACTATGGCTACACCTTC.

This clonotype has just a few counts. V usage is TRBV11-1 and J usage is TRBJ1-1; 10 positions match TRBD1. CDR1 is SGHAT, CDR2 FQDESV, per germline (reference sequence). There are 16 residues in the CDR3. The J segment lost 0 bases and the V segment lost 0 bases, leaving 1 base of the junction unmatched. CDR3 sequence reads: CASSLAGQGLNTEAFF. The CDR3 coding sequence is TGTGCCAGCAGCTTAGCGGGACAGGGGCTGAACACTGAAGCTTTCTTT.

A word on this clonotype: It may be a read error: a sequence one base away is much more abundant. This chain connects TRBV27 to TRBJ2-1; TRBD2 agrees at 8 bases. Germline V gene lookup returns CDR1 MNHEY and CDR2 SMNVEV (reference sequence). The CDR3 length is 14 residues. CDR3 amino acids: CASSLSTSADEQSF. The CDR3 coding sequence is TGTGCCAGCAGTCTCTCGACTAGCGCGGATGAGCAGTCCTTC.